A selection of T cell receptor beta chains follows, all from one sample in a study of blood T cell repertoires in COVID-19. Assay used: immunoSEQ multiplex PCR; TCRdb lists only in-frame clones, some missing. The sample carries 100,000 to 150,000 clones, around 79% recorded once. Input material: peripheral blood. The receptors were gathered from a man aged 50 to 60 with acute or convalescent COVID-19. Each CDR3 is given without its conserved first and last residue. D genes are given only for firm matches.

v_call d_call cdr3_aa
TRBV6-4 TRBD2 ASSDSGLVGEQF
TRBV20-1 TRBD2 SIAGRETQY
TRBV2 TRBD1 ASDPTGGTEKLF
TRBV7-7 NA ASSLAIGAGLD
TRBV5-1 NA ASSSTAGEDTQY
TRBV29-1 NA SVLRGNTGELF
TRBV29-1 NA SVPSTDTQY
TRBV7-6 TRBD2 ASSLLAGGSYNEQF
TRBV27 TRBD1 ASRKGTDSNQPQH
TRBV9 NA ASSVNRDGNTIY
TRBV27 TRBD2 ASSSTSGLIIEQF
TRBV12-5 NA ASGLNRVPYNEQF
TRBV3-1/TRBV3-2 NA ASSQGPAGNPDTQY
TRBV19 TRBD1 ASSRDSGDQETQY
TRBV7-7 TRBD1 ASSLERQGAGELF
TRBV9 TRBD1 ASSDGTGPYGYT